Listed below are T cell receptor beta chains from one sample, sequenced in a study of blood T cell repertoires in COVID-19. Here immunoSEQ multiplex PCR was the method, and the copy in TCRdb shows in-frame clones only, minus some. This table holds tens of thousands of clones, 77% found once. Sample: peripheral blood. The receptors derive from a human donor in a cohort sampled during active COVID-19. Each CDR3 is given with its conserved first and last residue. The D gene is left open where the match is weak. Not all rows give a size; the values are once, few, many and, for expanded clones, a class.

TRBV6-5	-	TRBJ2-7	TRBD1	CASRQKTGPYEQYF
TRBV7-9	few	TRBJ2-7	TRBD1	CASSLAGGAEQYF
TRBV6-5	-	TRBJ2-3	-	CASSTDRLADTQYF
TRBV5-1	-	TRBJ1-1	-	CASSSTGTIEAFF
TRBV27	many	TRBJ1-1	-	CASSLFYRGTEAFF
TRBV11-3	-	TRBJ1-4	TRBD1	CASSSHGTGARDEKLFF
TRBV30	-	TRBJ1-6	-	CAWSRDYNSPLHF
TRBV27	-	TRBJ2-7	-	CASKVALTGSSSYEQYF
TRBV3-1/TRBV3-2	-	TRBJ2-7	TRBD1	CASSQGGWGQGSEQYF
TRBV7-9	-	TRBJ1-2	TRBD1	CASQLPGPGGSSGYTF
TRBV5-4	-	TRBJ2-2	-	CASSLDLGVTGELFF